What follows are 3 T cell receptor beta chains derived from one specimen sequenced in a study of blood T cell repertoires in COVID-19 (dated by TCRdb to 2020 to 2021). The method behind the library was the immunoSEQ multiplex PCR assay. The table comes from immuneACCESS by way of TCRdb, which keeps in-frame sequences with V and J called. Part of the clones is missing from these tables; in studies checked, under half for an unresolved V gene and the rest for unknown reasons. The sample profile shows around 67,000 clones; around 88% of them were found once. Clones ranked in the top ten supply 1.5% to 2% of the sample. What was sequenced was peripheral blood. These receptors all stem from a woman at least 80 years old with active or convalescent COVID-19.

This clone was counted a few times. The chain joins TRBV12-3 or TRBV12-4 to TRBJ2-7; 8 bases map to TRBD2. Germline trimming cut 10 bases from V and 3 bases from J; bases unmatched to any gene: 5. The CDR3 has 12 amino acids. The CDR3 nucleotides are TGTGCCACCGGGACTAGGGACTACGAGCAGTACTTC. Amino acid sequence: CATGTRDYEQYF.

The rearrangement uses TRBV5-4 and TRBJ2-1; D not certain. The V end was cut by 4 bases, the J end by 8 bases, with 19 bases between. This CDR3 comprises 15 residues. Germline loops: CDR1 SGHNT, CDR2 YYREEE (reference sequence). The CDR3 nucleotides are TGTGCCAGCAGCCCTCAGTCGTATGGTGAAGATGAGCAGTTCTTC. It codes for CASSPQSYGEDEQFF. The full variable domain, completed using reference TRBV5-4 and TRBJ2-1, is ETGVTQSPTHLIKTRGQQVTLRCSSQSGHNTVSWYQQALGQGPQFIFQYYREEENGRGNFPPRFSGLQFPNYSSELNVNALELDDSALYLCASSPQSYGEDEQFFGPGTRLTVL.

The chain joins TRBV12-3 or TRBV12-4 to TRBJ2-7; D is ambiguous. The CDR3 is 13 amino acids. Deletions cut 2 bases from V and 5 bases from J, with 10 bases between. CDR3 nucleotides: TGTGCCAGCAGTTTACGACAAGACCACGAGCAGTACTTC. Translated, it gives CASSLRQDHEQYF.